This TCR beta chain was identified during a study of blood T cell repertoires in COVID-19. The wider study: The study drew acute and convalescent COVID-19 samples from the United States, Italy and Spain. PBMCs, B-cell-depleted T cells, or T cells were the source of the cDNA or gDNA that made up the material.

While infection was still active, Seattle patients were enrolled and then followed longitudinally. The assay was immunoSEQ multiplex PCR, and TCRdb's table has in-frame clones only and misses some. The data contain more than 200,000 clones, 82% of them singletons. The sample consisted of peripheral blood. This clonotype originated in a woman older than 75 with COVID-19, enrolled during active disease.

The CDR3 coding sequence is TGTGCCAGCAGTGAAGGAGGTCGCGGGGCCAATCAGCCCCAGCATTTT. This encodes CASSEGGRGANQPQHF. The chain carries TRBV25-1 and TRBJ1-5, with TRBD1 as a possible D gene (5 bases). V shed 2 bases and J shed 3 bases, with 14 bases lying between them. The CDR3 has 16 amino acids. CDR1 is MGHDK, CDR2 SYGVNS, per germline.